The rows below give T cell receptor beta chains drawn from one sample of a study of T-cell reconstitution after alpha-beta-depleted transplantation in children. TCRdb re-derived calls from the PCR reads in MiXCR, one entry per CDR3 protein. The table lists 200,000 or so distinct CDR3 sequences, roughly 6.3% of them singletons. Here the sequenced sample was PBMCs, taken before TCRalphabeta/CD19-depleted stem cell transplant. The receptors derive from a girl under three years old with combined immunodeficiency, due to receive a stem cell transplant. Each CDR3 is given with its conserved first and last residue. Fields, in order: CDR3 protein, CDR3 DNA, V gene, clone size, D gene, J gene. D genes are given only for firm matches. Only part of the rows carry a size: once, few, many, or a class if the clone is expanded.

CASSRSGTEAFF,TGTGCCAGCAGCCGGAGTGGAACTGAAGCTTTCTTT,TRBV7-9,many,NA,TRBJ1-1
CASRVGTEAFF,TGTGCCAGCAGGGTGGGGACTGAAGCTTTCTTT,TRBV6-5,many,NA,TRBJ1-1
CASPPGPTGFGLDTQYF,TGTGCCAGCCCTCCCGGTCCGACTGGCTTCGGCTTAGATACGCAGTATTTT,TRBV12-3/TRBV12-4,many,NA,TRBJ2-3
CASSLKGLAGDVYNREQFF,TGTGCCAGCAGCCTAAAGGGACTAGCGGGAGATGTATACAATCGAGAGCAGTTCTTC,TRBV11-3,many,TRBD2,TRBJ2-1
CASSFKGRGSLAGDNEQFF,TGTGCCAGCAGCTTTAAGGGCAGGGGAAGTCTAGCGGGAGATAATGAGCAGTTCTTC,TRBV7-6,NA,TRBD2,TRBJ2-1
CASSYSKYLTDTQYF,TGTGCCAGCAGTTACTCGAAATACCTCACAGATACGCAGTATTTT,TRBV6-5,many,NA,TRBJ2-3
CASSLQVNQPQHF,TGTGCCAGCTCCCTACAAGTCAATCAGCCCCAGCATTTT,TRBV18,few,NA,TRBJ1-5
CASSAETGSSYNEQFF,TGCGCCAGCAGCGCCGAAACAGGGAGCTCCTACAATGAGCAGTTCTTC,TRBV5-1,many,NA,TRBJ2-1
CASSSMSDNEQFF,TGTGCCAGCAGCTCCATGTCCGACAATGAGCAGTTCTTC,TRBV7-9,many,NA,TRBJ2-1
CASSFLAGSTGELFF,TGTGCCAGCAGCTTCTTGGCGGGGAGCACCGGGGAGCTGTTTTTT,TRBV7-8,few,NA,TRBJ2-2
CASTLWQSSYEQYF,TGTGCCAGCACCCTTTGGCAGAGCTCCTACGAGCAGTACTTC,TRBV12-3/TRBV12-4,few,NA,TRBJ2-7
CASSRGDYRYTDTQYF,TGTGCCAGCAGCCGAGGGGACTACCGCTACACAGATACGCAGTATTTT,TRBV5-6,many,TRBD2,TRBJ2-3
CSVTRQNPLYEQYF,TGCAGTGTTACCCGACAGAACCCACTCTACGAGCAGTACTTC,TRBV20-1,NA,NA,TRBJ2-7
CASSVVGQNTGELFF,TGTGCCAGCAGCGTAGTAGGACAAAACACCGGGGAGCTGTTTTTT,TRBV9,many,NA,TRBJ2-2
CASSFGGGTWHGYTF,TGTGCCAGCAGCTTCGGGGGAGGGACCTGGCATGGCTACACCTTC,TRBV7-8,few,NA,TRBJ1-2
CASSQEGAGYYEQYF,TGCGCCAGCAGCCAAGAAGGGGCGGGGTACTACGAGCAGTACTTC,TRBV4-1,NA,NA,TRBJ2-7
CASSGASGDYNEQFF,TGTGCCAGCAGCGGTGCTAGCGGAGATTACAATGAGCAGTTCTTC,TRBV27,many,TRBD2,TRBJ2-1
CASGLVLLGWAPYNEQFF,TGTGCTAGTGGTTTGGTACTATTAGGCTGGGCTCCCTACAATGAGCAGTTCTTC,TRBV12-5,many,NA,TRBJ2-1
CASGAGFLETQYF,TGTGCCAGCGGGGCAGGGTTTTTGGAGACCCAGTACTTC,TRBV19,many,NA,TRBJ2-5
CATSDPTGTSHVGTDTQYF,TGTGCCACCAGTGATCCCACCGGGACTAGTCACGTGGGGACAGATACGCAGTATTTT,TRBV24-1,many,TRBD2,TRBJ2-3
CASSQDGGYNEQFF,TGTGCCAGCAGCCAAGACGGAGGTTACAATGAGCAGTTCTTC,TRBV3-1,many,NA,TRBJ2-1
CASSLATGTGNYEQYF,TGTGCCAGCAGTTTGGCCACCGGGACAGGGAACTACGAGCAGTACTTC,TRBV12-3/TRBV12-4,many,TRBD1,TRBJ2-7
CATGRSFVETQYF,TGTGCCACGGGACGTTCCTTTGTGGAGACCCAGTACTTC,TRBV10-3,few,NA,TRBJ2-5
CASSLGGVQGGYEQYF,TGTGCCAGCAGCTTAGGAGGGGTACAGGGCGGATACGAGCAGTACTTC,TRBV7-7,many,NA,TRBJ2-7
CASSQDGQGLESETQYF,TGCGCCAGCAGCCAAGATGGGCAGGGACTAGAAAGCGAGACCCAGTACTTC,TRBV4-1,NA,TRBD2,TRBJ2-5
CASSPGRGGYNEQFF,TGTGCCAGCAGCCCCGGGCGGGGGGGCTACAATGAGCAGTTCTTC,TRBV4-2,NA,TRBD2,TRBJ2-1
CSAYDRESDTQYF,TGCAGTGCTTACGACAGGGAGTCGGATACGCAGTATTTT,TRBV20-1,NA,TRBD1,TRBJ2-3
CASSQGRSLGSNQPQHF,TGCGCCAGCAGCCAAGGTCGATCTCTGGGGAGCAATCAGCCCCAGCATTTT,TRBV4-1,NA,NA,TRBJ1-5
CSVGGGTANTGELFF,TGCAGCGTTGGGGGGGGGACCGCGAACACCGGGGAGCTGTTTTTT,TRBV29-1,many,TRBD2,TRBJ2-2
CASRAGFTEAFF,TGCGCCAGCCGCGCGGGCTTCACTGAAGCTTTCTTT,TRBV4-1,NA,NA,TRBJ1-1
CASSDGANFVKLFF,TGTGCCAGCAGTGATGGTGCGAACTTCGTAAAACTGTTTTTT,TRBV25-1,many,NA,TRBJ1-4
CASSFLDGELFF,TGTGCCAGCAGTTTTTTGGACGGGGAGCTGTTTTTT,TRBV12-3/TRBV12-4,many,NA,TRBJ2-2
CASSHRDRGWNEQFF,TGTGCCAGCAGTCACCGGGACAGGGGGTGGAATGAGCAGTTCTTC,TRBV27,many,TRBD1,TRBJ2-1
CSPRAPYEQYF,TGCAGTCCTAGGGCCCCCTACGAGCAGTACTTC,TRBV20-1,many,NA,TRBJ2-7
CASSAGRSYEQYF,TGTGCCAGCAGCGCCGGGAGATCCTACGAGCAGTACTTC,TRBV27,many,NA,TRBJ2-7
CASSLAWGADYNEQFF,TGTGCCAGCAGCTTAGCGTGGGGAGCAGATTACAATGAGCAGTTCTTC,TRBV7-2,many,NA,TRBJ2-1
CSVDRGGLAGVDGELFF,TGCAGCGTTGATAGAGGCGGACTAGCGGGAGTGGACGGGGAGCTGTTTTTT,TRBV29-1,many,TRBD2,TRBJ2-2